Listed below are T cell receptor beta chains from one sample, sequenced in a study of technical replicates of blood from a handful of donors. The method was immunoSEQ multiplex PCR; TCRdb's version includes in-frame clones alone and lacks a portion of them. In the table there are approximately 74,000 clones, more than 95% of which are singletons. The sequenced sample was T cells isolated from PBMCs. The origin of the receptors is a human donor in good health. The CDR3 runs from the conserved cysteine through the conserved F or W. Each record gives: clone size, D gene, J gene, V gene, CDR3 DNA, CDR3 protein. A D gene is named only where the DNA matches it firmly. For some rows the clone size is stated as once, few or many, or as a class when expanded; others skip it.

clone_size: NA
d_call: NA
j_call: TRBJ2-6
v_call: TRBV5-4
cdr3_nt: TGTGCCAGCACCGGACAGTTAAGGTTCTCTGGGGCCAACGTCCTGACTTTC
cdr3_aa: CASTGQLRFSGANVLTF

clone_size: NA
d_call: TRBD2
j_call: TRBJ2-1
v_call: TRBV5-4
cdr3_nt: TGTGCCAGCAGCGGTGGGGGACTAGCGGGAGCCCGTGGTGAGCAGTTCTTC
cdr3_aa: CASSGGGLAGARGEQFF

clone_size: few
d_call: TRBD1
j_call: TRBJ1-2
v_call: TRBV6-5
cdr3_nt: TGTGCCAGCAGCGGGACAGCTAACTATGGCTACACCTTC
cdr3_aa: CASSGTANYGYTF

clone_size: NA
d_call: NA
j_call: TRBJ2-7
v_call: TRBV4-1
cdr3_nt: TGCGCCAGCAGCCAGGGGATAGGGGCCTACGAGCAGTACTTC
cdr3_aa: CASSQGIGAYEQYF

clone_size: NA
d_call: NA
j_call: TRBJ1-3
v_call: TRBV5-6
cdr3_nt: TGTGCCAGCAGCCCTTGGGCCCTCTCTGGAAACACCATATATTTT
cdr3_aa: CASSPWALSGNTIYF

clone_size: NA
d_call: NA
j_call: TRBJ2-3
v_call: TRBV7-9
cdr3_nt: TGTGCCAGCAGCTTCGGCGGTTCTAGCACAGATACGCAGTATTTT
cdr3_aa: CASSFGGSSTDTQYF

clone_size: NA
d_call: NA
j_call: TRBJ2-1
v_call: TRBV11-1
cdr3_nt: TGTGCCAGCAGCTTAAAGCGTGGCGGGACCGACCACAACAATGAGCAGTTCTTC
cdr3_aa: CASSLKRGGTDHNNEQFF

clone_size: NA
d_call: NA
j_call: TRBJ1-1
v_call: TRBV10-1
cdr3_nt: TGCGCCAGCAGTGAATGGGGGGAGACTGAAGCTTTCTTT
cdr3_aa: CASSEWGETEAFF

clone_size: NA
d_call: NA
j_call: TRBJ1-2
v_call: TRBV7-9
cdr3_nt: TGTGCCAGCAGCTCCACGACTGTGGACTATGGCTACACCTTC
cdr3_aa: CASSSTTVDYGYTF

clone_size: NA
d_call: NA
j_call: TRBJ1-1
v_call: TRBV5-1
cdr3_nt: TGCGCCAGCAGCGATGGGGCGAACACTGAAGCTTTCTTT
cdr3_aa: CASSDGANTEAFF

clone_size: NA
d_call: TRBD2
j_call: TRBJ2-1
v_call: TRBV11-3
cdr3_nt: TGTGCCAGCAGCCAGCGGGGAATCAATGAGCAGTTCTTC
cdr3_aa: CASSQRGINEQFF

clone_size: NA
d_call: NA
j_call: TRBJ2-3
v_call: TRBV21-1
cdr3_nt: TGTGCCAGCAGCAAAGAGGACATCCCCCGCGATACGCAGTATTTT
cdr3_aa: CASSKEDIPRDTQYF

clone_size: NA
d_call: TRBD1
j_call: TRBJ1-2
v_call: TRBV25-1
cdr3_nt: TGTGCCAGCAGTGAGACCCAGGGGGTTCTCTATGGCTACACCTTC
cdr3_aa: CASSETQGVLYGYTF

clone_size: NA
d_call: NA
j_call: TRBJ2-7
v_call: TRBV10-1
cdr3_nt: TGCGCCAGCAGTGAAGCGGTATTCTACGAGCAGTACTTC
cdr3_aa: CASSEAVFYEQYF

clone_size: NA
d_call: NA
j_call: TRBJ1-1
v_call: TRBV6-5
cdr3_nt: TGTGCCAGCAGTTATACAGGGACGAACACTGAAGCTTTCTTT
cdr3_aa: CASSYTGTNTEAFF

clone_size: NA
d_call: NA
j_call: TRBJ2-7
v_call: TRBV19
cdr3_nt: TGTGCCAGTAGTATAGGAGCCGCTAGCTCCTACGAGCAGTACTTC
cdr3_aa: CASSIGAASSYEQYF

clone_size: NA
d_call: NA
j_call: TRBJ2-5
v_call: TRBV7-2
cdr3_nt: TGTGCCAGCAGCGGGTCTGCGGGAGAGACCCAGTACTTC
cdr3_aa: CASSGSAGETQYF